The clone carrying this T cell receptor beta chain was counted a few times. Antigen: not known. Heparinised blood was drawn once per donor, averaging roughly 0.11 L. This sample was taken from a study of beta chain features in type 1 diabetes. Whole-study results and caveats: Reads derived from cDNA could over-represent cells showing high TCR expression. VDJ junctions sequenced from type 1 diabetes patients showed fewer insertions and more deletions. Shorter templates might be favored by PCR, and equally so in patients and in controls. Among all four CD4+ subsets, Type 1 diabetes patients had TCRB CDR3s that were moderately but significantly shorter.

Sequenced material consisted of expressed TCRB transcripts (all of the isolated RNA was reverse transcribed). Some clones are missing from TCRdb's copy, which holds only in-frame ones; the method was immunoSEQ multiplex PCR. Among hundreds of thousands of clones listed, over 12% were seen once. With 6 bases removed from V and 6 bases from J, the gap between germline ends came to 17 bases. The germline V gene encodes CDR1 ENHRY and CDR2 SYGVKD. This CDR3 comprises 15 residues. V gene TRBV10-3 combines with J gene TRBJ2-2; perhaps TRBD2 as D (6 bases). This clonotype was sampled from a man between 18 and 29 years old with type 1 diabetes. The sequencing sample was made of naive CD4+ T cells from blood. The CDR3 protein is CAISGKTGGAGELFF. In DNA form, the CDR3 reads TGTGCCATCAGCGGTAAAACAGGAGGGGCCGGGGAGCTGTTTTTT.